This T cell receptor (beta chain) was identified in a study of T cells in Graves' hyperthyroidism and ophthalmopathy. With 9 bases removed from V and 4 bases from J, the gap between germline ends came to 24 bases. CDR3 length equals 16 residues. The germline V gene encodes CDR1 MGHDK and CDR2 SYGVNS. Diagnoses used clinical symptoms, serum thyroxine and TRAb, thyroid ultrasound and orbital computed tomography. Using RNA transcripts as the source, TCR beta CDR3 regions were amplified. When the TCR CDR3 underwent first-round RT-PCR, the HTBI primer set was used. Via MiXCR, TCRdb re-called the multiplex PCR reads, giving one row per CDR3 protein. The table has around 620,000 distinct CDR3 sequences, 46% seen once.

This TCR was recovered from an adult woman with Graves' disease, either hyperthyroidism or ophthalmopathy (not recorded which). The sample comprised peripheral blood or thyroid tissue (not recorded which). The chain uses TRBV25-1 and TRBJ1-2; D possibly corresponds to TRBD1 (6 bases). The CDR3 is CASSMRQGTRGYGYTF. The CDR3 DNA sequence: TGTGCCAGTAGTATGCGGCAAGGGACCAGGGGCTATGGCTACACCTTC.